What follows is one T cell receptor beta chain and its context. What antigen it recognizes has not been identified. No base-level quality is on record; no much larger clone is a single base apart. The CDR3 numbers 16 residues from cysteine through phenylalanine. The sequence is cut down to CDR3 DNA, 48 bases in frame from base 1. Cut back by 0 bases and 0 bases, the V and J ends lie 9 bases apart. The germline V gene gives CDR1 as SGHVS and CDR2 as FNYEAQ. This sample is part of a study of T-cell reconstitution after alpha-beta-depleted transplantation in children (dated by TCRdb to about 2016). At the level of the whole study: T-cell immune reconstitution after TCRalphabeta/CD19-depleted allogeneic hematopoietic cell transplantation in children was quantitatively tracked in the study by means of TCR repertoire profiling.

The method was PCR. Sequencing took place on an Illumina HiSeq 2500. TCR library preparation used molecular barcoding, with unique molecular identifiers applied to normalize quantification of the TCRbeta repertoire. TCRdb applied fastp at Q25 and MiXCR to the public reads, then kept only in-frame beta chains. For every CDR3 protein sequence, its rows merge into one entry that carries the most common genes and DNA. The sample table records about 610,000 distinct CDR3 sequences; about 11% of these occur just once. 3.5% to 5% of the sample rests with the top ten. The clonotype comes from a human donor who donated a stem cell graft to a child with acute myeloid leukemia. The rearranged segments are TRBV7-6 and TRBJ1-3, with the D gene uncertain. Source: PBMCs from the stem cell graft donor, taken from the stem cell graft. The nucleotides read TGTGCCAGCAGCTTAGCTCGGCCGAACTCTGGAAACACCATATATTTT. Its coded protein is CASSLARPNSGNTIYF. Where the CDR3 stops, the reference TRBV7-6 and TRBJ1-3 genes take over; the full variable domain is GAGVSQSPRYKVTKRGQDVALRCDPISGHVSLYWYRQALGQGPEFLTYFNYEAQQDKSGLPNDRFSAERPEGSISTLTIQRTEQRDSAMYRCASSLARPNSGNTIYFGEGSWLTVV.